The following is a TCR beta chain sequence with its context. The protocol was immunoSEQ multiplex PCR, while the TCRdb copy is restricted to in-frame clones and leaves out a portion. Of tens of thousands of clones in the sample, 95% to 96% were seen once. The data derive from a study of T cells after somatic rescue of genetic block. The CDR3 runs to 15 residues. The junction had 9 bases not matched to a gene; V was cut back by 7 bases and J by 2 bases. Germline loops: CDR1 SGHTA, CDR2 FQGNSA. The clonotype comes from a child less than two years old. Sequences were obtained from peripheral blood mononuclear cells (PBMCs). The V and J genes are TRBV7-2 and TRBJ1-2; 8 nucleotides agree with TRBD1. The CDR3 DNA follows: TGTGCCAGCACCTACGACAGGGGCCGCAACTATGGCTACACCTTC. Its protein product is CASTYDRGRNYGYTF.